The 17 T cell receptor beta chains given below trace back to one sample, sequenced in a study of shared clonotypes between healthy human individuals. Libraries were prepared by immunoSEQ multiplex PCR; TCRdb keeps only in-frame clonotypes and omits some of them. The sample includes millions of clones, approximately 94% of them seen just once. The naive CD8 fraction comprised CD45RO-negative cells positively selected for CCR7 and excluded terminally differentiated effector memory CD45RA+ cells. Material: naive CD8+ T cells sorted from blood. Source of these receptors: a man between 18 and 29 years old in good health.

The chain is built from TRBV30 and TRBJ2-7; possible D gene TRBD1, 6 bases. V dropped 7 bases and J dropped 4 bases, with 17 bases sitting between them. The length of the CDR3 is 13 residues. CDR1 GTSNPN and CDR2 SVGIG come from the germline V gene (reference sequence). In DNA form, the CDR3 reads TGTGCCTCTAGTGGGGACAAGATATACGAGCAGTACTTC. Protein: CASSGDKIYEQYF.

J is TRBJ2-3 and V is TRBV9; TRBD1 matches 9 bases. The CDR3 has 15 amino acids. V lost 4 bases and J lost 1; bases outside the gene matches: 4. Per germline, CDR1 SGDLS and CDR2 YYNGEE. DNA for the CDR3: TGTGCCAGCAGCCCTAGGACAGGGGGCACAGATACGCAGTATTTT. Its translation: CASSPRTGGTDTQYF.

This chain uses TRBV4-1 with TRBJ2-3; 11 nucleotides line up with TRBD2. The CDR3 covers 17 residues. Trimming took 3 bases from V and 3 from J; bases not matched to a gene: 8. Germline CDR1 is MGHRA and CDR2 is YSYEKL. CDR3 loop: CASSQHQTSGVTDTQYF. CDR3 nucleotide sequence: TGCGCCAGCAGCCAGCATCAGACTAGCGGGGTTACAGATACGCAGTATTTT.

This sequence joins TRBV27 and TRBJ2-1; TRBD1 matches at 11 bases. Germline loops: CDR1 MNHEY, CDR2 SMNVEV (reference sequence). The CDR3 is 15 amino acids. Trimming cost V 4 bases and J 2 bases; bases outside gene matches: 1. CDR3 DNA sequence: TGTGCCAGCAGTTGGGGACAGGGGGCCTACAATGAGCAGTTCTTC. Translation gives CASSWGQGAYNEQFF.

To note about this clone: The sample holds other DNA sequences that translate to the same CDR3. This chain joins TRBV28 and TRBJ2-7; 7 bases are shared with TRBD1. This CDR3 is 14 amino acids long. J gave up 2 bases and V 5 bases, and 6 bases lay outside the gene matches. Germline V lookup: CDR1 MDHEN, CDR2 SYDVKM. In nucleotides, the CDR3 is TGTGCCAGCAGTCTCGGGACAGCTACCTACGAGCAGTACTTC. It is translated as CASSLGTATYEQYF.

The gene calls are TRBV30 and TRBJ1-5; D call uncertain. The ends were cut back, 0 bases at V and 3 bases at J, with 6 bases in the middle. The germline gives CDR1 GTSNPN, CDR2 SVGIG (reference sequence). The CDR3 loop spans 13 amino acids. The CDR3 loop is CAWSVDHNQPQHF. The CDR3 DNA is TGTGCCTGGAGTGTAGATCACAATCAGCCCCAGCATTTT.

As concerns this clone: The same CDR3 is also encoded by other DNA sequences in this sample. The V call is TRBV19, the J call TRBJ2-2, with D unresolved. In germline, CDR1 is LNHDA, CDR2 SQIVND (reference sequence). The CDR3 loop spans 11 amino acids. Trimming removed 8 bases from V and 5 bases from J, with 6 bases in between. The CDR3 here is CASSITGELFF. The CDR3, as DNA: TGTGCCAGTTCGATTACCGGGGAGCTGTTTTTT.

The table lists this clone with a few counts. J is TRBJ2-7 and V is TRBV4-3, with D perhaps TRBD2 (6 bases). CDR1 and CDR2 from the germline V gene are LGHNA and YSLEER. The CDR3 spans 14 residues. V lost 0 bases, J lost 2 bases, and 8 bases lay in between. This CDR3 is CASSQEGGTYEQYF. CDR3 bases: TGCGCCAGCAGCCAAGAGGGGGGAACCTACGAGCAGTACTTC.

Worth noting for this clone: Other DNA sequences within the sample encode an identical CDR3. This chain joins TRBV5-4 and TRBJ2-7, with TRBD1 identical over 7 bases. V trimming: 3 bases; J trimming: 1 base; junction bases outside the gene matches: 4. The CDR3 has 14 amino acids. Germline V gene data show CDR1 as SGHNT and CDR2 as YYREEE (reference sequence). The CDR3 region has the DNA TGTGCCAGCAGCTCCCGGGACAGTTCCTACGAGCAGTACTTC. It is translated as CASSSRDSSYEQYF.

In this sample, this clone turned up once. The chain has TRBV6-5 and TRBJ2-7; 7 bases fit TRBD1. J gave up 4 bases and V 8 bases, and 11 bases lay outside the gene matches. The CDR3 is 14 residues long. The V gene's germline CDR1 is MNHEY and CDR2 SVGAGI. The CDR3 loop reads CASPPGTEDYEQYF. CDR3 DNA sequence: TGTGCCAGCCCGCCCGGGACAGAAGATTACGAGCAGTACTTC.

This chain links TRBV7-9 with TRBJ2-7; the D call may be TRBD1 or TRBD2 (5 bases each). Deletions cut 3 bases from V and 0 bases from J, with 15 bases between. Germline V gene data show CDR1 as SEHNR and CDR2 as FQNEAQ (reference sequence). The CDR3 length is 16 residues. CDR3 protein: CASSLGDGLLSYEQYF. Written as DNA, the CDR3 is TGTGCCAGCAGCTTGGGGGACGGCCTCCTCTCCTACGAGCAGTACTTC.

V usage is TRBV2 and J usage is TRBJ2-1, with 7 bases aligning to TRBD2. J lost 4 bases, V lost 1 base, and 7 bases had no gene match. CDR1 and CDR2 from the germline V gene are SNHLY and FYNNEI. The CDR3 is 16 amino acids. The DNA of the CDR3 is TGTGCCAGCAGTGAAGTTACGAGCGGGATATACAATGAGCAGTTCTTC. It specifies CASSEVTSGIYNEQFF.

This clone was picked up one time. The V and J genes are TRBV4-1 and TRBJ2-2; D might be TRBD1 (5 bases). Between the trimmed V and J ends, which lost 4 bases and 1 base, there was a span of 10 bases. Germline V gene lookup returns CDR1 MGHRA and CDR2 YSYEKL. The CDR3 runs to 15 residues. In DNA form, the CDR3 reads TGCGCCAGCAGCCCAGGGTTATGGAACACCGGGGAGCTGTTTTTT. Protein sequence: CASSPGLWNTGELFF.

This chain joins TRBV4-3 and TRBJ2-7; no firm D call. This CDR3 contains 17 residues. CDR1 and CDR2 from the germline V gene are LGHNA and YSLEER. V was trimmed by 0 bases and J by 3 bases, leaving 18 bases between them. The CDR3 is CASSQDWALMTVYEQYF. Written as DNA, the CDR3 is TGCGCCAGCAGCCAAGACTGGGCACTGATGACTGTCTACGAGCAGTACTTC.

The J gene is TRBJ2-1, the V gene TRBV30, with D unclear. The germline V gene encodes CDR1 GTSNPN and CDR2 SVGIG (reference sequence). The CDR3 has 11 amino acids. The V end lost 6 bases, the J end lost 6 bases, and 9 bases lay between the germline ends. The chain's CDR3 is CACASVNEQFF. The CDR3 DNA sequence: TGTGCCTGCGCCTCGGTCAATGAGCAGTTCTTC.

The chain has TRBV10-2 and TRBJ1-1; the D gene is possibly TRBD1 (5 bases). Germline CDR1 and CDR2: WSHSY and SAAADI. V was clipped by 5 bases and J by 1 base, with 11 bases between them. The length of the CDR3 is 14 residues. The CDR3 sequence is CASSIGGGNTEAFF. Here the CDR3 DNA reads TGCGCCAGCAGTATTGGGGGGGGGAACACTGAAGCTTTCTTT.

This clone was observed once. V is TRBV6-1 and J is TRBJ2-5; no clear D. Per the germline V gene, CDR1 is MNHNS and CDR2 is SASEGT. The CDR3 totals 15 residues. V was shortened by 2 bases and J by 1 base, with 11 bases between the two germline ends. As DNA, the CDR3 is TGTGCCAGCAGTGAAACGGATACTTTCCAAGAGACCCAGTACTTC. This translates into CASSETDTFQETQYF.